This TCR beta chain was documented in a study of T cell changes during pregnancy in multiple sclerosis. Trimming took 2 bases from V and 2 from J, leaving 10 bases between them. From germline, CDR1 is SGHTA and CDR2 FQGNSA. This CDR3 has 14 amino acids. Sequencing used immunoSEQ multiplex PCR; TCRdb keeps in-frame clones, though not all of them. Among approximately 90,000 clones, approximately 93% were seen once, and the ten largest hold 2.5% to 3%. The sequencing here drew on peripheral blood, taken in the first trimester of pregnancy. The TCR was taken from a female donor with multiple sclerosis, enrolled in a pregnancy study. This chain uses TRBV7-2 with TRBJ2-7; D is undetermined. DNA for the CDR3: TGTGCCAGCAGCTTATGGGCAGGAACCTACGAGCAGTACTTC. This translates into CASSLWAGTYEQYF.